This is a list of T cell receptor beta chains from one sample in a study of blood T cell repertoires in COVID-19. Clones were read by immunoSEQ multiplex PCR, and TCRdb kept only the in-frame ones, dropping some. The table includes about 500,000 clones, 85% to 90% detected once. The sequenced sample consisted of peripheral blood. The receptors originated from a woman aged 45-59 years with COVID-19, enrolled during active disease. CDR3s include the opening cysteine and the closing phenylalanine or tryptophan. Fields, in order: D gene, clone size, J gene, V gene, CDR3 protein, CDR3 DNA. The D gene is left open where the match is weak. Part of the rows lack a size; the others show once, few, many or a class for expanded clones.

.,.,TRBJ1-1,TRBV30,CACNRGGMNTEAFF,TGTGCCTGCAACAGAGGGGGAATGAACACTGAAGCTTTCTTT
TRBD2,.,TRBJ2-1,TRBV19,CASSPSAGDEQFF,TGTGCCAGTAGTCCTTCCGCGGGGGATGAGCAGTTCTTC
.,.,TRBJ1-5,TRBV19,CASSILNYSNQPQHF,TGTGCCAGTAGTATTTTGAACTATAGCAATCAGCCCCAGCATTTT
.,.,TRBJ1-1,TRBV27,CASSLSWQTNTEAFF,TGTGCCAGCAGTTTGTCTTGGCAGACAAACACTGAAGCTTTCTTT
.,.,TRBJ2-1,TRBV18,CASSPAGRGSTWEQFF,TGTGCCAGCTCACCCGCGGGCAGGGGATCTACATGGGAGCAGTTCTTC
.,.,TRBJ1-1,TRBV21-1,CASSPFWNTEAFF,TGTGCCAGCAGCCCGTTCTGGAACACTGAAGCTTTCTTT
.,.,TRBJ2-3,TRBV11-2,CASSLVAGSTDTQYF,TGTGCCAGCAGCTTAGTGGCGGGGAGCACAGATACGCAGTATTTT
.,.,TRBJ2-2,TRBV5-4,CASSSYNSGDTGELFF,TGTGCCAGCAGCTCATATAACTCGGGGGACACCGGGGAGCTGTTTTTT
.,.,TRBJ2-1,TRBV4-1,CALACKVIWTPTYNEQFF,TGCGCTCTTGCCTGTAAGGTTATCTGGACTCCCACTTACAATGAGCAGTTCTTC
TRBD1,.,TRBJ2-7,TRBV4-1,CASSHPGQATYEQYF,TGCGCCAGCAGCCATCCGGGACAGGCGACCTACGAGCAGTACTTC
TRBD1,.,TRBJ1-4,TRBV5-4,CASSRGTDDNEKLFF,TGTGCCAGCAGCCGGGGGACAGACGATAATGAAAAACTGTTTTTT
.,.,TRBJ1-5,TRBV7-8,CASSFPGGNQPQHF,TGTGCCAGCAGCTTCCCGGGGGGTAATCAGCCCCAGCATTTT
.,.,TRBJ1-1,TRBV2,CASSERGGTEAFF,TGTGCCAGCAGTGAAAGAGGCGGCACTGAAGCTTTCTTT
.,.,TRBJ1-1,TRBV12-3/TRBV12-4,CASSFQEDTEAFF,TGTGCCAGCAGTTTCCAGGAAGACACTGAAGCTTTCTTT
.,.,TRBJ1-1,TRBV19,CASSIGQGSADTEAFF,TGTGCCAGTAGTATCGGTCAGGGGTCGGCTGACACTGAAGCTTTCTTT
TRBD1,.,TRBJ2-3,TRBV30,CAWSLTGVGTDTQYF,TGTGCCTGGAGTTTAACAGGGGTTGGGACAGATACGCAGTATTTT
TRBD1,.,TRBJ2-7,TRBV27,CASSRTGTIYEQYF,TGTGCCAGCAGCAGGACAGGGACCATCTACGAGCAGTACTTC
TRBD1,few,TRBJ1-3,TRBV7-9,CASSSVTGNSGNTIYF,TGTGCCAGCAGCAGCGTGACAGGGAACTCTGGAAACACCATATATTTT
.,.,TRBJ2-5,TRBV18,CASSRGTVQETQYF,TGTGCCAGCTCCCGGGGGACAGTCCAAGAGACCCAGTACTTC
.,.,TRBJ1-3,TRBV6-6,CASKAGHRGSGNTIYF,TGTGCCAGCAAAGCGGGACATCGCGGATCTGGAAACACCATATATTTT
TRBD1,once,TRBJ1-2,TRBV9,CASSAPRDRGNYGYTF,TGTGCCAGCAGCGCTCCCCGGGACAGGGGAAACTATGGCTACACCTTC
.,.,TRBJ2-1,TRBV20-1,CSASRQGFVRSNEQFF,TGCAGTGCTAGTCGGCAGGGGTTTGTAAGGTCCAATGAGCAGTTCTTC
.,.,TRBJ2-2,TRBV4-1,CASQLQAGGELFF,TGCGCCAGCCAACTACAAGCGGGCGGGGAGCTGTTTTTT
.,.,TRBJ1-1,TRBV7-2,CASTSRSAQTEAFF,TGTGCCAGCACCTCCCGAAGCGCTCAGACTGAAGCTTTCTTT
.,.,TRBJ1-1,TRBV19,CASSIQGKGRAEAFF,TGTGCCAGTAGTATACAGGGGAAGGGAAGGGCTGAAGCTTTCTTT
TRBD1,once,TRBJ1-1,TRBV29-1,CSVGDRGDTEAFF,TGCAGCGTTGGGGACAGGGGCGACACTGAAGCTTTCTTT
TRBD2,.,TRBJ2-5,TRBV15,CATSRGGRLAGETQYF,TGTGCCACCAGCAGAGGGGGGAGACTAGCCGGAGAGACCCAGTACTTC